One and the same sample provided the 3 T cell receptor beta chains below, sequenced in a study of CD8+ T cells in alopecia areata. Treatment denoted: oral pan-JAK inhibitor, 5-10 mg twice daily. Sequencing templates came from extracted RNA that was reverse transcribed into cDNA. Sequencing used immunoSEQ multiplex PCR; TCRdb keeps in-frame clones, though not all of them. This table has 130,000 to 150,000 clones, roughly four fifths appearing once. Sequenced material: CD8+ T cells sorted from blood, taken at week 4, from a patient treated with tofacitinib. Source of these receptors: a human donor with alopecia areata.

The CDR3: CASSSLLETTQATQYF. The CDR3 nucleotides read TGTGCCAGTAGTTCGCTCCTAGAGACCACTCAGGCGACCCAGTACTTC. This chain connects TRBV19 to TRBJ2-5; D is ambiguous. CDR3 length: 16 residues. Germline CDR1 and CDR2: LNHDA and SQIVND (reference sequence). V lost 5 bases, J lost 7 bases, and 23 bases lay in between.

The rearrangement uses TRBV2 and TRBJ2-5, with 8 bases identical to TRBD1. This CDR3 comprises 16 residues. V was pared by 5 bases and J by 5 bases, with 13 bases of the junction left unmatched. The germline gives CDR1 SNHLY, CDR2 FYNNEI. The CDR3 region is CASSTAPQTGDETQYF. The DNA of the CDR3 is TGTGCCAGCAGTACAGCCCCACAGACAGGGGACGAGACCCAGTACTTC.

This clone appeared a single time. The chain recombines TRBV4-3 with TRBJ2-7, with D possibly being TRBD2 (6 bases). The CDR3 totals 14 residues. Per the germline V gene, CDR1 is LGHNA and CDR2 is YSLEER. V gave up 3 bases and J gave up 2 bases, with 11 bases separating them. The CDR3 DNA is TGCGCCAGCAGCCAGACGACGGGAGCCTACGAGCAGTACTTC. This gives the protein CASSQTTGAYEQYF.